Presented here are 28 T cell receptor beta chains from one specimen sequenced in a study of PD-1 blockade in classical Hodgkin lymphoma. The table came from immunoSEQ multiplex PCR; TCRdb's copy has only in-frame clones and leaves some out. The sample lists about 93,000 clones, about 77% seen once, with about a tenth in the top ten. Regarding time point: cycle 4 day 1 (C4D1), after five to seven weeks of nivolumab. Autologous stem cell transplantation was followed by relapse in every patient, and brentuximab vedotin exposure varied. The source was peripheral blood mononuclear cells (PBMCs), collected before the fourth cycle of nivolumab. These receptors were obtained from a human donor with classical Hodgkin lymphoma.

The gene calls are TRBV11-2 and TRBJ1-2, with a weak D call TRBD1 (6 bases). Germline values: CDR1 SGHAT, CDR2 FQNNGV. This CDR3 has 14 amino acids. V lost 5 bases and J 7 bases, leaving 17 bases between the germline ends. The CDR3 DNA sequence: TGTGCCAGCAGCCCGCAAAGGGGGACGGGTGGCTACACCTTC. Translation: CASSPQRGTGGYTF.

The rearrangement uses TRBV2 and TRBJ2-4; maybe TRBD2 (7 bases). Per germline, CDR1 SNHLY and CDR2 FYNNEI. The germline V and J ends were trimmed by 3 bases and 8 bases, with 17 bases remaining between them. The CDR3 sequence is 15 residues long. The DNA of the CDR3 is TGTGCCAGCAGTGACTGGCGGGGGCGAGGGGACATTCAGTACTTC. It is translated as CASSDWRGRGDIQYF.

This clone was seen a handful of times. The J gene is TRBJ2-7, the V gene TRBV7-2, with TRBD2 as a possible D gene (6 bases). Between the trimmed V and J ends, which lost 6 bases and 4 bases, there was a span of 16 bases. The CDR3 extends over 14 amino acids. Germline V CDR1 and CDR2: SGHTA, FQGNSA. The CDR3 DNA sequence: TGTGCCAGCAGATTTGGCATTGGAGGGTACGAGCAGTACTTC. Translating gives CASRFGIGGYEQYF.

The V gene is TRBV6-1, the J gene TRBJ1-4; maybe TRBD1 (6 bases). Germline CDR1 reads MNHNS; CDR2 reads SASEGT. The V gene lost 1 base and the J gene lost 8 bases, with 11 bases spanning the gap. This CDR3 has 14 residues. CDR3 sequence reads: CASSEDRAREKLFF. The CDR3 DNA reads TGTGCCAGCAGTGAAGACAGGGCACGGGAAAAACTGTTTTTT.

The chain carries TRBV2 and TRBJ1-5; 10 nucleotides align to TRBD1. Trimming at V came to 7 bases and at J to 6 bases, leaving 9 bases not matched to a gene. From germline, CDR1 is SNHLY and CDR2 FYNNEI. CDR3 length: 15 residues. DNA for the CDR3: TGTGCCAGCACCCGGGACAGGGGCCTACGTCAGCCCCAGCATTTT. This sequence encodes CASTRDRGLRQPQHF. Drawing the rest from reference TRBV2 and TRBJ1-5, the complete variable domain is EPEVTQTPSHQVTQMGQEVILRCVPISNHLYFYWYRQILGQKVEFLVSFYNNEISEKSEIFDDQFSVERPDGSNFTLKIRSTKLEDSAMYFCASTRDRGLRQPQHFGDGTRLSIL.

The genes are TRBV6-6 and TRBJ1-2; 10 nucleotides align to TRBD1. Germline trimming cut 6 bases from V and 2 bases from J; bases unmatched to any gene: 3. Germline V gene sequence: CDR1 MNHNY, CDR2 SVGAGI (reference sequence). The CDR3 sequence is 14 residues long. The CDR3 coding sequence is TGTGCCAGCAGCCAGACAGGGGGCAACTATGGCTACACCTTC. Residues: CASSQTGGNYGYTF.

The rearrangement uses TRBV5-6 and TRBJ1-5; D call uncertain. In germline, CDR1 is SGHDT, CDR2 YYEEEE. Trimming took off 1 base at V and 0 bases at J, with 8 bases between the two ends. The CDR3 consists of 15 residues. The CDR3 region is CASSLIDSSNQPQHF. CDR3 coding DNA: TGTGCCAGCAGCTTGATAGATAGTAGCAATCAGCCCCAGCATTTT.

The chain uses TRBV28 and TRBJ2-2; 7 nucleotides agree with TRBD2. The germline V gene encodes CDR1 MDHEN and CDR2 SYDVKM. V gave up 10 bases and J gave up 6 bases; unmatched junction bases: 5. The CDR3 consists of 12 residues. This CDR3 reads CATGGVPGELFF. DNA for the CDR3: TGTGCCACTGGGGGGGTTCCCGGGGAGCTGTTTTTT.

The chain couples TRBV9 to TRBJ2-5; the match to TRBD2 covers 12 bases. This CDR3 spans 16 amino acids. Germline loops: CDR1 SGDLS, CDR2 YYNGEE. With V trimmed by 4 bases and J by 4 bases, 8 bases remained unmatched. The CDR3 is CASSTRLAGVTETQYF. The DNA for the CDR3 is TGTGCCAGCAGCACCCGACTAGCGGGAGTAACAGAGACCCAGTACTTC. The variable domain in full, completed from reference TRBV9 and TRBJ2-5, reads DSGVTQTPKHLITATGQRVTLRCSPRSGDLSVYWYQQSLDQGLQFLIQYYNGEERAKGNILERFSAQQFPDLHSELNLSSLELGDSALYFCASSTRLAGVTETQYFGPGTRLLVL.

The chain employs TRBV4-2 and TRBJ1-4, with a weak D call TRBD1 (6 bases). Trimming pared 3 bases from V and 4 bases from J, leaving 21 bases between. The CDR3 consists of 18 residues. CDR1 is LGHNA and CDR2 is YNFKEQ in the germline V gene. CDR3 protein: CASSQHKQGSESNEKLFF. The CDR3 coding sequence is TGTGCCAGCAGCCAGCACAAACAGGGAAGTGAAAGTAATGAAAAACTGTTTTTT.

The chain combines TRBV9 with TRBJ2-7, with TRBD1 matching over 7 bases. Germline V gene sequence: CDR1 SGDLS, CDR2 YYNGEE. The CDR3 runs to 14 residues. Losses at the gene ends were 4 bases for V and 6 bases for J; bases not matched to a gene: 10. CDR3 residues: CASSPRSPGGEQYF. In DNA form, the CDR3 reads TGTGCCAGCAGCCCGAGAAGCCCAGGGGGCGAGCAGTACTTC.

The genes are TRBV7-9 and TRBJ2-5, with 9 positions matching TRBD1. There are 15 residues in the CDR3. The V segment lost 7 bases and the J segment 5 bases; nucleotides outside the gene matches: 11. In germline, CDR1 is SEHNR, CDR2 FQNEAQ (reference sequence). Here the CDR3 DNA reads TGTGCCAGCACTCCCCTGGGGACAGGGAGGGAGACCCAGTACTTC. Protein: CASTPLGTGRETQYF.

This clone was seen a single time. The CDR3 region is CASKVVGNRHTGELFF. CDR3 DNA: TGTGCCAGTAAGGTAGTTGGGAACAGACACACCGGGGAGCTGTTTTTT. The V and J genes are TRBV19 and TRBJ2-2; D is uncertain. Trimming pared 7 bases from V and 3 bases from J, leaving 18 bases between. The CDR3 covers 16 residues. Germline V lookup: CDR1 LNHDA, CDR2 SQIVND (reference sequence).

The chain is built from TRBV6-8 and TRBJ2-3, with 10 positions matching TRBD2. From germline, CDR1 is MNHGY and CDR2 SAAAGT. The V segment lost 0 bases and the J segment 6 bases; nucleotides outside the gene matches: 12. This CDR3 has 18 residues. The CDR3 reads CASSYSQLAGPPWDTQYF. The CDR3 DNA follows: TGTGCCAGCAGTTACTCTCAACTAGCGGGGCCTCCCTGGGATACGCAGTATTTT.

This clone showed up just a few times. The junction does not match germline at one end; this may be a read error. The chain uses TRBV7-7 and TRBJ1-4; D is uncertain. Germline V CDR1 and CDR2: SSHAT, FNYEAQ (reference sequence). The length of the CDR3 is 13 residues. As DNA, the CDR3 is TGTGCTAGCAGCTCTCTTAGGAATGAAAAACTGTTTTTT. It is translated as CASSSLRNEKLFF.

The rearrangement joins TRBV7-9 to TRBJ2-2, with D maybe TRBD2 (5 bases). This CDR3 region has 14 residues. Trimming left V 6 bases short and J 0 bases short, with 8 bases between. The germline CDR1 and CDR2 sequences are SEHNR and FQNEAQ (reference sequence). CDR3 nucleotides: TGTGCCAGCAGTGAGGGCGCGAACACCGGGGAGCTGTTTTTT. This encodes CASSEGANTGELFF.

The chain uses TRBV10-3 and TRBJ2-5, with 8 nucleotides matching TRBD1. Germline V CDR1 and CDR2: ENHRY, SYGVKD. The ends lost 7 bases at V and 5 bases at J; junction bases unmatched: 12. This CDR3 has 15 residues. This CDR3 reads CAITPGQGTEETQYF. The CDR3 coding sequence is TGTGCCATCACCCCCGGACAGGGAACGGAGGAGACCCAGTACTTC.

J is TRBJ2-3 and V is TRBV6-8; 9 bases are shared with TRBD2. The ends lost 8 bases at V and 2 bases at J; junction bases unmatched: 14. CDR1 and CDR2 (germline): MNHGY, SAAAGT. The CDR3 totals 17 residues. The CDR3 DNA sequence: TGTGCCAGCCACCGGAGGGCAGCGGGGGGCCCCACAGATACGCAGTATTTT. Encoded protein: CASHRRAAGGPTDTQYF.

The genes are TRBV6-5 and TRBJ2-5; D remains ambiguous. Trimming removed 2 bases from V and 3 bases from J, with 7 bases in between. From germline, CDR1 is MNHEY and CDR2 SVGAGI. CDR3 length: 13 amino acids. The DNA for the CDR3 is TGTGCCAGCAGTTACCAACTGAAAGAGACCCAGTACTTC. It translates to CASSYQLKETQYF.

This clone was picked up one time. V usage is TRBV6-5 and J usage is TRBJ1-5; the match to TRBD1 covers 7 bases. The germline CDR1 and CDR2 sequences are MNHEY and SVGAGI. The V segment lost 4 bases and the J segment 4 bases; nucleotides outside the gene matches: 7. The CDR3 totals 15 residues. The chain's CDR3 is CASSLTGRYNQPQHF. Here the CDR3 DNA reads TGTGCCAGCAGTTTGACAGGGCGCTATAATCAGCCCCAGCATTTT.

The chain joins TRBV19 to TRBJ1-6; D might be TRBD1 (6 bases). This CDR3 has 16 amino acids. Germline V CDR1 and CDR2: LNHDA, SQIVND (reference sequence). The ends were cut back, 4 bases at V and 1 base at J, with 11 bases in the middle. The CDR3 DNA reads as TGTGCCAGTAGTACACAGGGTACGTCCTATAATTCACCCCTCCACTTT. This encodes CASSTQGTSYNSPLHF.

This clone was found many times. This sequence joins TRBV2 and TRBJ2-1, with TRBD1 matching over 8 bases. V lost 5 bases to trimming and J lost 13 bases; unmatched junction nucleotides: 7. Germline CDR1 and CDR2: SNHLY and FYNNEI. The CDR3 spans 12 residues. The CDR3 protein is CASSYAGTGQFF. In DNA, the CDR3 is TGTGCCAGCAGTTACGCCGGGACAGGACAGTTCTTC.

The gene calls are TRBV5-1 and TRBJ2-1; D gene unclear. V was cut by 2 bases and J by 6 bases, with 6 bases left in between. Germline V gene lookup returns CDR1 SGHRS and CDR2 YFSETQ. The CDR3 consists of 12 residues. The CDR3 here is CASSFLGNEQFF. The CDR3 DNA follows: TGCGCCAGCAGCTTCCTGGGCAATGAGCAGTTCTTC.

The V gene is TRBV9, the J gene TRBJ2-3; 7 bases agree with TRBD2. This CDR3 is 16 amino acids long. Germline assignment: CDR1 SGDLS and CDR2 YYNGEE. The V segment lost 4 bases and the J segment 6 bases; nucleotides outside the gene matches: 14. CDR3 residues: CASSLRGTGGFDTQYF. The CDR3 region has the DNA TGTGCCAGCAGCCTAAGAGGGACGGGGGGTTTTGATACGCAGTATTTT.

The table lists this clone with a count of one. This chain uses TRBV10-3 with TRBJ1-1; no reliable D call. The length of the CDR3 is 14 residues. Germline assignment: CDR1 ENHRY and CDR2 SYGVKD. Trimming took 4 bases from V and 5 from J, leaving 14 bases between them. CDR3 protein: CAISVSERGTEAFF. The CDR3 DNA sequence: TGTGCCATCAGTGTGTCAGAGAGAGGGACTGAAGCTTTCTTT.

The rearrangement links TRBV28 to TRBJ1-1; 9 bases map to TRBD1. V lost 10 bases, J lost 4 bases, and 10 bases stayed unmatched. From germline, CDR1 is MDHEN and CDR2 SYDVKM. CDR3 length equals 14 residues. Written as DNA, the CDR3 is TGTGCCACCTTAACCCCGGGACAGGGCACTGAAGCTTTCTTT. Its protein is CATLTPGQGTEAFF.

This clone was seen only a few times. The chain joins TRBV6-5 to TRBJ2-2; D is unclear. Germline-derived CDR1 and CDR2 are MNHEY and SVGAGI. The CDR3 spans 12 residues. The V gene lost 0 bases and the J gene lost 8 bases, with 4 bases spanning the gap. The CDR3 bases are TGTGCCAGCAGTTACTCGATTGGGGAGCTGTTTTTT. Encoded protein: CASSYSIGELFF.

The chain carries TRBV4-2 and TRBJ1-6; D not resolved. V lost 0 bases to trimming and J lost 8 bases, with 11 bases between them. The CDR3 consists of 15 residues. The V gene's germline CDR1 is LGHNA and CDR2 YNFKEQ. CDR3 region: CASSQEEVGYSPLHF. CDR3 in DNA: TGTGCCAGCAGCCAAGAGGAGGTGGGGTATTCACCCCTCCACTTT.